One sample yielded the 8 T cell receptor beta chains listed below, sequenced in a study of cytomegalovirus exposure and HLA in healthy donors. In the PCR, 60 Vbeta and 13 Jbeta primers were used. The method was immunoSEQ multiplex PCR; TCRdb's version includes in-frame clones alone and lacks a portion of them. In the table there are roughly 150,000 clones, around 75% of which are singletons. Material for sequencing was PBMCs. These receptors came from a man aged 18 to 35 in good health and CMV-seropositive.

The rearrangement joins TRBV9 to TRBJ2-5; D call uncertain. Germline V gives CDR1 SGDLS, CDR2 YYNGEE. CDR3 length: 16 residues. Deletions cut 0 bases from V and 4 bases from J, with 16 bases between. CDR3 residues: CASSVALPGGRETQYF. The CDR3 DNA follows: TGTGCCAGCAGCGTAGCTCTTCCGGGTGGTAGAGAGACCCAGTACTTC.

The gene calls are TRBV7-9 and TRBJ1-1; 8 bases are shared with TRBD1. The V gene's germline CDR1 is SEHNR and CDR2 FQNEAQ (reference sequence). The CDR3 is made up of 12 amino acids. The CDR3 nucleotides are TGTTCCGGAGACAGGGGAGGAGCTGAAGCTTTCTTT. It yields the protein CSGDRGGAEAFF.

The gene calls are TRBV6-1 and TRBJ1-3; D not certain. The germline gives CDR1 MNHNS, CDR2 SASEGT. CDR3 length: 11 amino acids. V lost 8 bases to trimming and J lost 9 bases, with 11 bases between them. The CDR3 nucleotides are TGTGCCAGCCAGCGGGCTTTCACCATATATTTT. Its protein product is CASQRAFTIYF.

Regarding this clone: A read error may account for a junction end that differs from germline. The chain combines TRBV7-7 with TRBJ1-4; perhaps TRBD1 as D (5 bases). CDR1 is SSHAT and CDR2 is FNYEAQ in the germline V gene (reference sequence). This CDR3 has 13 residues. Here the CDR3 reads CASSSRRGEKLFF. Written as DNA, the CDR3 is TGTGCTAGCAGCAGCCGGAGGGGTGAAAAACTGTTTTTT. The variable domain in full, with the rest retrieved from reference TRBV7-7 and TRBJ1-4, is GAGVSQSPRYKVTKRGQDVTLRCDPISSHATLYWYQQALGQGPEFLTYFNYEAQPDKSGLPSDRFSAERPEGSISTLTIQRTEQRDSAMYRCASSSRRGEKLFFGSGTQLSVL.

The table lists this clone with a count of one. The J gene is TRBJ1-4, the V gene TRBV28; no clear D gene. Germline V gives CDR1 MDHEN, CDR2 SYDVKM. There are 12 residues in the CDR3. Trimming took off 7 bases at V and 4 bases at J, with 7 bases between the two ends. The CDR3 here is CASKSGNEKLFF. In nucleotides, the CDR3 is TGTGCCAGCAAGAGCGGTAATGAAAAACTGTTTTTT.

This clone was seen just once. This chain joins TRBV19 and TRBJ2-2; 10 bases match TRBD2. The CDR3 is 14 amino acids. V dropped 7 bases and J dropped 4; count of bases not matched to a gene: 3. Germline lookup yields CDR1 LNHDA and CDR2 SQIVND (reference sequence). DNA of the CDR3: TGTGCCAGTAAAGGGACTAGCGCCACCGGGGAGCTGTTTTTT. Translated, it gives CASKGTSATGELFF.

The chain links TRBV6-5 to TRBJ1-1; 8 nucleotides match TRBD1. The CDR3 is 14 residues long. The trim removed 2 bases at V and 10 bases at J, leaving 9 bases unmatched. Germline values: CDR1 MNHEY, CDR2 SVGAGI. In nucleotides, the CDR3 is TGTGCCAGCAGTTACCCAGAAAACAGGGGGGGAGCTTTCTTT. It codes for CASSYPENRGGAFF.

This chain joins TRBV28 and TRBJ2-2, with TRBD1 matching 7 bases. Germline CDR1 is MDHEN and CDR2 is SYDVKM. V trimming: 6 bases; J trimming: 9 bases; junction bases outside the gene matches: 7. This CDR3 is 13 amino acids long. This CDR3 is CASRNTGVRELFF. CDR3 bases: TGTGCCAGCAGAAACACAGGGGTCAGGGAGCTGTTTTTT.